These T cell receptor beta chains were read from a single sample in a study of regulatory T cells in long-lasting Graves disease. TCRdb recomputed calls from the multiplex PCR reads with MiXCR, one row per CDR3 protein. The sample consists of a few hundred thousand distinct CDR3 sequences, around 20% of them appearing once. The sequencing used peripheral blood mononuclear cells (PBMCs), collected when the disease was refractory, from a patient treated with antithyroid drugs. The receptors here all came from a female donor with Graves disease. Both conserved end residues are part of each CDR3. The D gene is left open where the match is weak. Only part of the rows carry a size: once, few, many, or a class if the clone is expanded.

D gene,V gene,J gene,clone size,CDR3 protein,CDR3 DNA
.,TRBV28,TRBJ2-7,few,CASSSRRGASEQYF,TGTGCCAGCAGTTCTCGGCGAGGGGCTTCGGAGCAGTACTTC
.,TRBV5-6,TRBJ1-2,.,CASSYSDRGYTF,TGTGCCAGCAGCTACTCCGATCGGGGCTACACCTTC
TRBD2,TRBV20-1,TRBJ2-1,once,CSARFRSGSIHEQFF,TGCAGTGCTAGATTCCGTAGCGGGAGCATCCATGAGCAGTTCTTC
TRBD1,TRBV25-1,TRBJ1-2,few,CASSDYTTGRNGYTF,TGTGCCAGCAGTGATTATACGACAGGGAGAAATGGCTACACCTTC
.,TRBV7-3,TRBJ2-4,few,CASPYCGAQTKNIQYF,TGTGCCAGCCCCTACTGTGGCGCTCAGACCAAAAACATTCAGTACTTC
.,TRBV12-3/TRBV12-4,TRBJ2-2,many,CASGQRTGTGELFF,TGTGCCAGCGGACAACGGACGGGCACCGGGGAGCTGTTTTTT
TRBD1,TRBV6-1,TRBJ2-7,.,CASSETGTGLSSYEQYF,TGTGCCAGCAGTGAAACGGGGACAGGTTTGAGCTCCTACGAGCAGTACTTC
.,TRBV28,TRBJ1-1,.,CASPPRRGVLAFF,TGTGCCAGCCCCCCGAGGCGAGGGGTCCTGGCTTTCTTT
TRBD1,TRBV10-3,TRBJ1-5,.,CAISNRGGNQPQHF,TGTGCCATCAGCAACAGGGGCGGCAATCAGCCCCAGCATTTT
.,TRBV7-2,TRBJ1-5,few,CASSLAAGSAQPQHF,TGTGCCAGCAGCTTAGCGGCAGGGAGTGCTCAGCCCCAGCATTTT
.,TRBV6-2/TRBV6-3,TRBJ2-1,.,CASSYSYGKTNNEQFF,TGTGCCAGCAGTTACTCATACGGGAAGACCAACAATGAGCAGTTCTTC
TRBD2,TRBV5-1,TRBJ2-7,few,CASSLTSSGYEQYF,TGCGCCAGCAGCTTAACGTCTAGCGGATACGAGCAGTACTTC
TRBD2,TRBV30,TRBJ2-5,many,CAWSLAAGVETQYF,TGTGCCTGGAGTTTGGCGGCGGGAGTGGAGACCCAGTACTTC
.,TRBV20-1,TRBJ1-4,many,CSAIPGSHEKLFF,TGCAGTGCCATACCAGGGAGCCATGAAAAACTGTTTTTT
.,TRBV20-1,TRBJ1-5,many,CSAIRQTNQPQHF,TGCAGTGCGATACGACAGACCAATCAGCCCCAGCATTTT
.,TRBV18,TRBJ1-3,many,CASSPENGNTIYF,TGTGCCAGCTCACCAGAAAATGGAAACACCATATATTTT
.,TRBV7-2,TRBJ2-4,.,CASSSQGEGDIQYF,TGTGCCAGCAGCTCGCAGGGGGAGGGGGACATTCAGTACTTC
.,TRBV12-3/TRBV12-4,TRBJ1-5,few,CASGISGTNQPQHF,TGTGCCAGCGGGATCAGCGGGACCAATCAGCCCCAGCATTTT
.,TRBV30,TRBJ1-4,few,CAWNPGETTNEKLFF,TGTGCCTGGAACCCAGGGGAAACAACTAATGAAAAACTGTTTTTT
.,TRBV15,TRBJ1-2,.,CATSREGADGGTRGYTF,TGTGCCACCAGCAGAGAGGGGGCGGATGGGGGGACTCGGGGCTACACCTTC
.,TRBV20-1,TRBJ2-5,many,CSAPGPTQETQYF,TGCAGTGCGCCGGGACCTACTCAAGAGACCCAGTACTTC
.,TRBV18,TRBJ1-2,.,CASSDSGDIRGYTF,TGTGCCAGCTCAGACTCAGGGGACATTCGGGGCTACACCTTC
.,TRBV28,TRBJ2-7,many,CASSFWPNYEQYF,TGTGCCAGCAGTTTTTGGCCAAACTACGAGCAGTACTTC
.,TRBV2,TRBJ2-5,many,CASSDVETQYF,TGTGCCAGCAGTGACGTCGAGACCCAGTACTTC
.,TRBV6-1,TRBJ2-7,few,CAGSQGRAPYEQYF,TGTGCCGGCAGCCAGGGACGGGCACCCTACGAGCAGTACTTC
.,TRBV11-3,TRBJ1-1,many,CASPADPRNTEAFF,TGTGCCAGCCCGGCCGACCCACGGAACACTGAAGCTTTCTTT
.,TRBV20-1,TRBJ2-7,.,CSARQGYSYEQYF,TGCAGTGCTAGACAGGGGTATTCCTACGAGCAGTACTTC
.,TRBV10-3,TRBJ1-5,few,CAISTGMSGNQPQHF,TGTGCCATCAGTACAGGGATGTCGGGCAATCAGCCCCAGCATTTT
TRBD2,TRBV20-1,TRBJ2-5,few,CSARDGTSGRSGETQYF,TGCAGTGCTAGAGATGGGACTAGCGGGAGATCGGGGGAGACCCAGTACTTC
.,TRBV29-1,TRBJ1-3,few,CSVGLRGHGNTIYF,TGCAGCGTTGGACTACGGGGGCACGGAAACACCATATATTTT
.,TRBV9,TRBJ1-5,.,CASSVGGPDSNQPQHF,TGTGCCAGCAGCGTAGGGGGGCCCGATAGCAATCAGCCCCAGCATTTT
.,TRBV7-3,TRBJ2-5,few,CASSPGVPGETQYF,TGTGCCAGCAGCCCTGGGGTACCCGGGGAGACCCAGTACTTC
TRBD1,TRBV20-1,TRBJ2-3,once,CSARGPRQGRGTQYF,TGCAGTGCTAGAGGCCCCCGACAGGGGCGAGGTACGCAGTATTTT
TRBD2,TRBV7-2,TRBJ2-7,few,CASSLAGGPFEQYF,TGTGCCAGCAGCTTAGCGGGAGGGCCTTTCGAGCAGTACTTC
TRBD2,TRBV12-3/TRBV12-4,TRBJ2-2,few,CASSPTHGGLAGKNTGELFF,TGTGCCAGCAGTCCCACTCACGGGGGACTAGCAGGGAAGAACACCGGGGAGCTGTTTTTT
TRBD2,TRBV28,TRBJ2-7,many,CASSGTGGLGLAGGDEQYF,TGTGCCAGCAGTGGGACAGGGGGGCTGGGACTAGCGGGAGGCGACGAGCAGTACTTC
TRBD1,TRBV29-1,TRBJ1-2,few,CSVGFSGDRAGYTF,TGCAGCGTTGGTTTTTCGGGGGACAGGGCAGGCTACACCTTC
.,TRBV6-2/TRBV6-3,TRBJ2-2,.,CASSYSDNTGELFF,TGTGCCAGCAGTTACTCGGACAACACCGGGGAGCTGTTTTTT
TRBD2,TRBV20-1,TRBJ2-1,.,CSATTSGRALGNEQFF,TGCAGTGCCACGACTAGCGGGAGGGCCCTGGGGAATGAGCAGTTCTTC
.,TRBV20-1,TRBJ2-5,.,CSASPGTYQETQYF,TGCAGTGCTAGCCCGGGGACGTACCAAGAGACCCAGTACTTC
.,TRBV19,TRBJ1-5,few,CASSMVTNQPQHF,TGTGCCAGTAGTATGGTGACTAATCAGCCCCAGCATTTT
.,TRBV5-6,TRBJ2-3,.,CASSFGDWDSTDTQYF,TGTGCCAGCAGCTTCGGTGACTGGGACTCCACAGATACGCAGTATTTT
.,TRBV18,TRBJ2-5,few,CASSPPLRGGETQYF,TGTGCCAGCTCACCACCGCTCAGGGGTGGAGAGACCCAGTACTTC
TRBD2,TRBV29-1,TRBJ2-7,.,CSVGGLGTEQYF,TGCAGCGTGGGGGGACTAGGCACCGAGCAGTACTTC
TRBD2,TRBV20-1,TRBJ2-2,.,CSATSDSGSPGELFF,TGCAGTGCCACAAGTGATAGCGGGAGTCCCGGGGAGCTGTTTTTT
TRBD1,TRBV2,TRBJ2-1,.,CASSEEGGLYNEQFF,TGTGCCAGCAGCGAAGAAGGGGGCTTATACAATGAGCAGTTCTTC
TRBD2,TRBV12-3/TRBV12-4,TRBJ2-7,many,CASSGGTSGISHSYEQYF,TGTGCCAGCAGCGGCGGGACTAGCGGGATCTCGCACTCCTACGAGCAGTACTTC
.,TRBV20-1,TRBJ2-7,few,CSARAASTQPYEQYF,TGCAGTGCTAGGGCGGCATCCACCCAACCCTACGAGCAGTACTTC
.,TRBV10-3,TRBJ1-1,many,CAISDDSRENTEAFF,TGTGCCATCAGTGATGATTCCAGGGAGAACACTGAAGCTTTCTTT
TRBD2,TRBV5-1,TRBJ2-7,few,CASSEGTSGTPHEQYF,TGCGCCAGCAGCGAGGGGACTAGCGGGACCCCCCACGAGCAGTACTTC
.,TRBV7-9,TRBJ2-7,few,CASSLGVYSYEQYF,TGTGCCAGCAGCTTAGGAGTATACTCCTACGAGCAGTACTTC